This T cell receptor beta chain was documented in a study of cytomegalovirus exposure and HLA in healthy donors (dated 2017 in TCRdb). General notes on the study: An earlier analysis of approximately 590 of the donors reported about 250 Gb of sequence data and approximately 110 million unique TCR beta sequences from around 200 million T cells. An early release that covered roughly 600 HLA-typed donors contained approximately 300 gigabases of sequencing data and tens of millions of unique TCR sequences. Of the 300 to 500 genotyped donors, 65% to 90% were placed in the genetic ancestry cluster associated with self-reported Caucasian donors. The study aimed to test whether cataloging public T cell receptors could reveal signatures of past pathogen exposure. The study profiled the T cell repertoires of 500 to 800 subjects by immunosequencing and related them to cytomegalovirus serostatus. In addition to the first cohort of 666 subjects, a separate validation cohort of under 150 different subjects was used. The study combined high-throughput TCR immunosequencing, statistical association of individual TCRs with disease status, and machine learning to predict cytomegalovirus infection status. To study patterns of TCR occurrence, a later analysis re-analyzed previously published TCR beta repertoires from several hundred donors and added high-resolution HLA genotyping. In the later analysis, no new phenotypic data were used to find candidate immune exposures; instead, reliance was placed on TCR beta sequences and their occurrence across donors. An earlier analysis of several hundred of the donors applied high-throughput TCR beta sequencing to assess whether each TCR beta V gene segment acted as functional or pseudogenic. Donor age, sex, ethnicity and CMV serostatus were compiled together with the repertoire data. Genome-wide SNP genotypes for about three fifths of the 666 donors were used in a later genetic analysis, which treated that subset as a discovery cohort. Every discovery cohort repertoire had been produced on one sequencing platform. Class I and class II HLA loci were covered by the typing at four-digit resolution. The number of typed donors differed by locus: roughly 629-640 for A, B, C, DRB1 and DQB1; approximately 520 for DQA1; around 580 for DPA1; and roughly 490 for DPB1. About five DR-DQ haplotypes were handled as single units for association and clustering, since linkage in the cohort was strong. Among some 400 genotyped donors of the cohort, an average of about 220,000 unique TCR beta nucleotide sequences was sequenced per donor, of which 15% to 20% were non-productive. Broader findings and caveats from the paper: The only immune exposure information available for the cohort was CMV serostatus. An association between a missense DCLRE1C variant and V-gene and J-gene trimming of TCR beta chains was found in a later genetic analysis and replicated in an independent cohort. Correlated functional status among segregating V segments might reflect linkage disequilibrium, but an unknown experimental factor could not be ruled out. The sequencing pipeline was judged likely to have produced a cluster of highly shared sequence variants as a technical artifact. A further reported finding was that TCR beta sequences accurately predicted the HLA-A and HLA-B alleles for most subjects in the first cohort. Assigning TCR associations to individual alleles was difficult when HLA alleles, especially DR and DQ, strongly co-occurred. The classifier was reported to diagnose cytomegalovirus status with high specificity and sensitivity in both the original cohort and the validation cohort. Approximately 16 rarely observed V segments, including chromosome 9 orphons, were excluded from the earlier analysis of 550 to 700 of the donors because counts were too low. In a later analysis, HLA-associated TCR beta chains showed more clonal expansion and lower generation probabilities than non-associated chains that were equally common. Specific HLA alleles were associated with 15,000 to 20,000 TCR beta sequences at a false discovery rate of 0.05 in a later analysis. Only TCR beta chains were sequenced in this cohort, and the absence of alpha or paired-chain data limited detectable features. A later analysis found that TCR association rates varied across HLA loci, with DRB1 alleles showing the most associated TCRs and HLA-C alleles the fewest. In an earlier analysis of approximately 590 of the donors, most TCR beta V segments appeared in productive rearrangements about 87% or about 30% of the time, broadly matching IMGT annotations. It was suggested by the authors that the approach could potentially be generalized to other disease states and immunological phenotypes. According to a later genetic analysis, donors in an Asian-associated ancestry cluster had fewer N-insertions in productive TCRs than the approximately 650-donor mean. Because HLA typing was missing for some donors at each locus, association tests included only the typed subset. Most CMV-associated TCR beta chains appeared to be HLA-restricted in a later analysis, and the HLA associations seemed to be driven largely by CMV exposure. Most TCR sequences were observed very rarely across donors, whereas some public TCRs were present in many individuals. A few of the identified cytomegalovirus-associated TCR beta chains were confirmed in vitro to be specific for cytomegalovirus antigens. A later analysis reported that several top co-occurrence clusters appeared linked to parvovirus B19, influenza, CMV and Epstein-Barr virus. A total of about 150 TCR beta chains were listed by the study as associated with cytomegalovirus. Roughly uniform sequencing depth across donors was assumed in presence/absence analyses, although this assumption may not hold. The 87-base-pair reads could not distinguish some IMGT-functional V segments, including TRBV6-2 and TRBV6-3, so those segments were excluded.

The cohort consisted of 650 to 700 healthy bone marrow donors. At the time of sampling, all cohort members were nominally healthy, though unrecorded immune exposures were likely present. The donor was CMV seropositive and belonged to the group of 250 to 300 seropositive cohort members. Each donor provided a peripheral blood sample, and peripheral blood mononuclear cells were used for TCR beta sequencing. The Qiagen DNeasy Blood Extraction Kit was used to extract genomic DNA from the blood cell samples. About this clone: Its antigen remains undetermined. The sample holds no much larger clone one base away, and base qualities are not on file.

The library was obtained by the immunoSEQ multiplex PCR assay. For the multiplex PCR, a mixture combining 60 forward primers for TCR Vbeta segments and 13 reverse primers for TCR Jbeta segments was used. The CDR3 region of rearranged TCR beta genes was amplified from genomic DNA with a multiplex PCR assay. The Illumina HiSeq System was used to sequence the amplified TCR beta libraries as 87-base-pair reads. As for the original processing: Across the 500 to 850 repertoires, a later analysis counted roughly 77 million unique TCR beta chains, some 11 million of which were shared by at least two donors. To remove PCR and sequencing errors, raw reads were error-corrected and collapsed into unique sequences using a nearest-neighbor algorithm that merged closely related sequences. CDR3 sequences were aligned to IMGT reference sequences to assign V, D and J gene segments. For a sequence to be retained, a match of at least six nucleotides to both a V gene segment and a J gene segment was required. A rearrangement counted as productive if the CDR3 had no stop codons and remained in frame with V and J, and every other rearrangement counted as non-productive. Following IMGT convention, CDR3 was defined as the stretch from the second conserved V-encoded cysteine to the conserved J-encoded phenylalanine. The earlier analysis of about 590 of the donors excluded sequences that lacked an unambiguous match to a single V gene segment. An earlier analysis of around 600 of the donors classified V segments as functional when productive rearrangements were above 56.7% and as segregating when the standard deviation between donors was above 5%. To diagnose cytomegalovirus status from the catalog of TCR beta chain sequences, a statistical classification framework was built. In a later analysis, TCR nucleotide sequences were compared against IMGT/GENE-DB human TR gene sequences so that V and J genes could be assigned. A later analysis assigned CDR3 sequences and most-parsimonious VDJ recombination scenarios with the TCRdist pipeline. In a later analysis, each TCR beta chain was defined by its CDR3 amino acid sequence together with its V-gene family, and reads without a unique V-gene family were excluded. As a way to deal with suspected cross-contamination and a sequencing artifact, a later analysis dropped roughly 620 nucleotide sequences that were highly shared and had low generation probability. In a later analysis, a clonal expansion index was calculated for each public chain from normalized within-repertoire ranks of inferred template counts. A later analysis computed generation probabilities with a VDJ recombination model fitted to out-of-frame rearrangements, and checked the results against IGoR. In a later analysis, hypergeometric tests were used to score TCR-TCR, TCR-HLA and TCR-CMV co-occurrence, with a repertoire-size bias correction applied to TCR pairs. To estimate false discovery rates, a later analysis permuted the HLA or CMV assignments 20 times. In a later analysis, co-occurring TCRs were grouped with DBSCAN, and TCRdist sequence similarity was added when clustering was performed within HLA-allele-positive subsets. For co-occurrence clustering, repertoires with fewer than 30,000 or more than 120,000 public chains were excluded, along with five repertoires with anomalous nucleotide sharing. TCRdb retrieved this table from immuneACCESS and kept in-frame rearrangements only. Not all clones are present; in checked studies, unresolved V genes account for under half, and no reason is known for the remainder. From that table come the V and J calls and clone size; the DNA was used to work out D and trimming. Recorded for this sample are roughly 150,000 clones; around 80% of them occurred a single time. The ten largest make up less than 15% of the sample.

The CDR3, cysteine through phenylalanine, is 11 amino acids long. Only CDR3 DNA remains: 33 bases, in frame from the first base. The germline ends are 7 bases apart after V is trimmed by 11 bases and J by 1 base. CDR1 LNHDA and CDR2 SQIVND are derived from the germline V gene (reference sequence). The sequence is built from TRBV19 and TRBJ2-3, with no confident D gene call. The TCR sequence derives from a middle-aged man in good health and CMV-seropositive. The specimen sequenced was PBMCs. The nucleotides read TGTGCCTCCCGAGGCACAGATACGCAGTATTTT. This codes for CASRGTDTQYF.